This T cell receptor (beta chain) comes out of a study of CD8 T cells in Susac syndrome. Germline-derived CDR1 and CDR2 are SNHLY and FYNNEI. Trimming stripped 5 bases from V and 0 bases from J, with 13 bases between. This CDR3 comprises 16 residues. Sequencing targeted TCR beta in blood CD8+ and CD4+ T cells. It was negative isolation that provided the CD8+ and CD4+ T cells, whereas TEMRA cells were enriched by FACS. An amount of RNA that ranged from roughly 0.45 to 1 ug was reverse transcribed with random hexamers. With immunoSEQ multiplex PCR, TCR beta CDR3 was amplified across 54 Vbeta and 13 Jbeta. TCRdb processed the immunoSEQ multiplex PCR reads anew with MiXCR; each CDR3 protein has one entry. This table holds 170,000 or so distinct CDR3 sequences, 95% to 96% found once.

V and J are TRBV2 and TRBJ2-2; tentatively, D is TRBD1 or TRBD2 (5 bases each). The TCR comes from a human donor with Susac syndrome. The sample taken for sequencing was CD4+ T cells from PBMCs. The CDR3 coding sequence is TGTGCCAGCAGTTTCTCCGGGACGACGAACACCGGGGAGCTGTTTTTT. Protein: CASSFSGTTNTGELFF.